This T cell receptor beta chain was recovered during a study of cytomegalovirus exposure and HLA in healthy donors listed by TCRdb under 2017. Background on the whole study: A later analysis indicated that the 95 to 150 validation repertoires were generated on the platform also employed for the approximately 670 repertoires of the first cohort. The aim of the study was to test whether cataloging public T cell receptors could identify signatures of past pathogen exposure. In addition to the first cohort of roughly 670 subjects, a separate validation cohort of 120 different subjects was used. The study combined high-throughput TCR immunosequencing, statistical association of individual TCRs with disease status, and machine learning to predict cytomegalovirus infection status. Overall study outcomes, separate from this receptor: The study gave a list of over 150 TCR beta chains associated with cytomegalovirus. It was suggested by the authors that the approach could potentially be generalized to other disease states and immunological phenotypes. All 130 or so repertoires were used to score co-occurrence in the validation cohort in a later analysis, because that analysis had no HLA typing for the cohort. The classifier was reported to diagnose cytomegalovirus status with high specificity and sensitivity in both the original and validation cohorts. A few of the identified cytomegalovirus-associated TCR beta chains were confirmed in vitro to be specific for cytomegalovirus antigens. A later analysis found that TCRs clustered in the first cohort also tended to co-occur in the 120 or so validation repertoires, with 94% of cluster scores above 0. Most TCR sequences were seen in very few donors, while some public TCRs were found in many individuals.

The library was made by the immunoSEQ multiplex PCR assay. As for the original processing: A statistical classification framework was built for diagnosing cytomegalovirus status from the catalog of TCR beta chain sequences. TCRdb re-hosts the immuneACCESS table, in-frame sequences only. Its copies lack some clones; in the studies checked, an unresolved V gene accounts for under half of them, and the cause for the rest is not known. V and J calls plus clone size are reproduced from that table; the DNA served to infer D and trimming. This sample comprises approximately 160,000 clones, 89% of them detected only once. The ten top clones hold around a tenth of the sample. A word on this clone: No antigen is known for it. Base qualities are missing; no much larger clone stands one base away.

The donors belonged to the validation cohort of under 150 subjects, which was separate from the roughly 670-subject first cohort. Sequencing was done on a sample of PBMCs. The sequence was obtained from a woman aged 18 to 35 in good health and CMV-seropositive.

In nucleotides, the sequence is TGTGCCAGCTCACCGACAGATCTGAACACTGAAGCTTTCTTT. Protein translation: CASSPTDLNTEAFF. The sequence links TRBV18 to TRBJ1-1; matching of 5 bases hints at TRBD1 as the D gene. V is pared back by 3 bases and J by 0 bases, with 8 bases lying between the germline termini. The CDR3 measures 14 amino acids from cysteine to phenylalanine. Of the read, only the CDR3 DNA is kept; its 42 bases are in frame from base 1. From a lookup of the germline V gene, CDR1 and CDR2 are KGHSH and LQKENI.